This T cell receptor (beta chain) was identified during a study of vaccination and CD4 T cells after COVID-19 (dated by TCRdb to the early 2020s). For context, the study as a whole: Convalescent patients had a positive SARS-CoV-2 result on nasal swab PCR, and of these patients, nine had mild disease and one had severe disease. The convalescent cohort included six males and four females, with two Hispanic individuals, seven Caucasians, two Asians and one multiracial person. Each participant got two doses of either the Pfizer-BioNTech BNT162b2 vaccine (n=8) or the Moderna mRNA-1273 vaccine (n=2). Post-COVID blood samples were collected from convalescent patients a median of around 100 days after diagnosis, with a range of about 35 to 161 days. The time from the second vaccine dose to post-vaccine blood sampling had a median of roughly 72 days and ranged from about 13 to 250 days. For stimulating the cultures, overlapping spike peptide pools were used, derived from SARS-CoV-2 as well as from the common cold coronaviruses HCoV-NL63, HCoV-OC43 and HCoV-229E. In control cultures, a CEFX viral epitope pool was used as positive control, an HIV-1 Nef peptide pool was used as negative control, or no peptide was added. In nine to eleven COVID-19 convalescent patients and several infection-naive healthy vaccine recipients, researchers compared the spike-specific CD4+ TCR repertoire from before mRNA vaccination with the repertoire from after.

Explained via the paper, the treatment or condition label denotes: 10-day PBMC culture with coronavirus spike peptide pools or control peptides (ViraFEST assay). To expand antigen-specific T cells with peptide pools and then pick out the expanded clonotypes through TCR sequencing, the study relied on the ViraFEST assay. The convalescent patients' positive SARS-CoV-2 PCR tests fell between March and December 2020, which was before the Alpha, Beta and Delta variants emerged in the United States. More than 1.5 million PBMCs per well were cultured in IMDM with 5% human AB serum and approximately 9.8 IU/ml IL-2, plus 10 ug/ml peptide pools. On days 3 and 7, half of the culture medium was replaced with fresh IL-2-containing medium. CD4+ T cells were isolated after less than twelve days of culture through negative selection using the EasySep CD4+ T cell isolation kit. Ficoll-Paque Plus gradient centrifugation was used to isolate PBMCs from whole blood, and the isolated PBMCs were then either used fresh or cryopreserved at -140C. Each culture condition was generally run in triplicate wells.

Library preparation employed PCR. At the Johns Hopkins FTIC core, DNA from the cultured CD4+ T cells underwent TCR sequencing with the Oncomine TCR Beta short-read assay. Genomic DNA was extracted from the cultured CD4+ T cells with the QIAamp micro DNA kit. Oncomine TCR Beta libraries from cultured CD4+ T cells were pooled using unique dual indexes and sequenced on an Illumina iSeq 100. From the authors' description of their analysis: Non-productive sequences were filtered out, and CDR3s that did not start with C, did not end with F or W, or were shorter than 7 amino acids were discarded. Antigen-specific clonotypes were identified with the MANAFEST web application by comparing peptide-stimulated wells with reference and other culture wells. To be called positive, a clone needed an FDR below 0.05, an odds ratio above 5, and a productive frequency above 0.1% in at least two of three replicate wells. Clonotypes that were significantly expanded in both SARS-CoV-2 spike wells and at least one common cold coronavirus spike condition were defined as cross-reactive. Levenshtein distances (stringdist) and unrooted phylogenetic trees (ape) in R version 3.6.1 were used to assess CDR3 homology. TCRdb reran the public reads through fastp at Q25 and MiXCR, keeping productive beta chains. Every CDR3 protein is listed once, alongside the most common genes and DNA of its rows. It is TCRdb's table, rather than the study itself, that gives the V and J calls and clone size. Within this sample are roughly 18,000 distinct CDR3 sequences, with approximately 49% of them counted one time only. The biggest ten clones account for about 13% of the sample.

Note on this clonotype: The antigen it recognizes is unknown. The sample holds no much larger clone one base away, and base qualities are not on file.

The CDR3 holds 14 amino acids from the cysteine to the phenylalanine. Solely the CDR3 DNA is kept, with 42 bases framed from the first base. Via the germline V gene (reference sequence), CDR1 is LNHDA and CDR2 SQIVND. The V end loses 4 bases and the J end loses 5 bases, and a stretch of 14 bases separates them. The investigation overall reported the following: The number of convalescent patients in the study was relatively small, and the study did not examine early timepoints following natural infection. In convalescent patients, a median approximately 89% of post-vaccine SARS-CoV-2-reactive clones were detected only after vaccination, suggesting vaccine-specific priming. Although the median number of SARS-CoV-2-reactive clonotypes went up from 20 to 25 after infection to 30 to 45 after vaccination, the increase was not significant. In convalescent patients, nearly all vaccine-specific clones (304 of 307) were found to be mono-reactive for SARS-CoV-2 spike rather than cross-reactive with common cold coronaviruses.

The material sequenced was CD4+ T cells from blood, cultured in vitro. The receptor chain draws on TRBV19 and TRBJ2-5; the D segment may tentatively be TRBD1 or TRBD2, each giving 5 matched bases. The clonotype comes from a human donor who had recovered from COVID-19. The sequenced DNA is TGTGCCAGTAGTACCCGGACAACTAGGGAGACCCAGTACTTC. This sequence encodes CASSTRTTRETQYF.